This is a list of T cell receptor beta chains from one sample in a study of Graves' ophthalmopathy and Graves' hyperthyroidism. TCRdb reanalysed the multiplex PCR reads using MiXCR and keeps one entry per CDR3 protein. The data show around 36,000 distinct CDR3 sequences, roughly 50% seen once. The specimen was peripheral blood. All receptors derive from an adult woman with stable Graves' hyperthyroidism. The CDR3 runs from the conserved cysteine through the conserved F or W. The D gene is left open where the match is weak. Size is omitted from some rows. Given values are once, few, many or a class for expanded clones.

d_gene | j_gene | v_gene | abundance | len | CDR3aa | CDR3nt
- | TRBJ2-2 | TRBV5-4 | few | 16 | CASSPLGGANTGELFF | TGTGCCAGCAGCCCTCTGGGGGGCGCGAACACCGGGGAGCTGTTTTTT
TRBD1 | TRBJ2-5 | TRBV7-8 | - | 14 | CASRGQGEGEAQYF | TGTGCTAGCAGGGGACAGGGGGAGGGAGAGGCCCAGTACTTC
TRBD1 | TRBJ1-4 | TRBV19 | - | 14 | CASSAGTGGEKLFF | TGTGCCAGTAGCGCCGGGACAGGGGGCGAAAAACTGTTTTTT
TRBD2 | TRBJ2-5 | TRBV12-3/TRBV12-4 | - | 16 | CASRPGLAGNQETQYF | TGTGCCAGCAGACCGGGACTAGCGGGCAATCAAGAGACCCAGTACTTC
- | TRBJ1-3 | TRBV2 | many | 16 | CASSENWADSGNTIYF | TGTGCCAGCAGTGAAAATTGGGCCGACTCTGGAAACACCATATATTTT
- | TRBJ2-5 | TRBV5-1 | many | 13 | CASSLRGGETQYF | TGCGCCAGCAGCTTGAGAGGGGGAGAGACCCAGTACTTC
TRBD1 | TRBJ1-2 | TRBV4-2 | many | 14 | CASSQTVRGLGYTF | TGTGCCAGCAGCCAAACCGTCAGGGGGCTTGGCTACACCTTC
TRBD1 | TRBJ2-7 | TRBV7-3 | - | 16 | CASSGPPQGLPPEQYF | TGTGCCAGCAGCGGTCCACCACAGGGGTTACCTCCTGAGCAGTACTTC
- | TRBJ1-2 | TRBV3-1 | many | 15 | CASSQGFQQQIGYTF | TGTGCCAGCAGCCAAGGGTTTCAACAACAGATTGGCTACACCTTC
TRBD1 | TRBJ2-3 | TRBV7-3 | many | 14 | CASSPRDSGDTQYF | TGTGCCAGCAGCCCCCGGGACAGTGGAGATACGCAGTATTTT
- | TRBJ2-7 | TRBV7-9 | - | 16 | CASSGPGLRISYEQYF | TGTGCCAGCAGCGGACCAGGACTGAGAATCTCCTACGAGCAGTACTTC
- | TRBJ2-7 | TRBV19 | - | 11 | CASHGEYEQYF | TGTGCCAGTCATGGGGAATACGAGCAGTACTTC
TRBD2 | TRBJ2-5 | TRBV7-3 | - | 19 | CASSYPGRVRLAGGETQYF | TGTGCCAGCAGCTACCCAGGGAGGGTTAGGCTAGCGGGAGGGGAGACCCAGTACTTC
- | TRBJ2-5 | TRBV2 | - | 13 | CASRQGREETQYF | TGTGCCAGCAGGCAAGGGCGGGAAGAGACCCAGTACTTC
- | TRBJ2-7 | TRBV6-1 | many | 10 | CASSFYEQYF | TGTGCCAGCAGTTTTTACGAGCAGTACTTC
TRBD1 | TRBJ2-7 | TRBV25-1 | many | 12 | CATTGVHYEQYF | TGTGCCACCACAGGGGTGCACTACGAGCAGTACTTC
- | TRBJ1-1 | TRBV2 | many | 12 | CASEGGATEAFF | TGTGCCAGCGAGGGGGGAGCCACTGAAGCTTTCTTT
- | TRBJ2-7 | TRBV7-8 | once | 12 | CASSFTSYEQYF | TGTGCCAGCAGCTTCACCTCCTACGAGCAGTACTTC
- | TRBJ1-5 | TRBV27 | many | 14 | CASSPRDGNQPQHF | TGTGCCAGCAGTCCCCGGGACGGAAATCAGCCCCAGCATTTT
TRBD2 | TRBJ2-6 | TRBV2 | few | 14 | CASRGGAGANVLTF | TGTGCCAGCCGGGGGGGCGCTGGGGCCAACGTCCTGACTTTC
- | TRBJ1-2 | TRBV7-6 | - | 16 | CASSNSLGLPVYGYTF | TGTGCCAGCAGCAATAGCTTAGGTCTTCCAGTCTATGGCTACACCTTC
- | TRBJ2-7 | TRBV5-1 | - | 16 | CASSLRSGVEVYEQYF | TGCGCCAGCAGTCTTCGATCAGGGGTGGAAGTCTACGAGCAGTACTTC
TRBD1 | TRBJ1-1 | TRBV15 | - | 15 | CATSRGQVVNTEAFF | TGTGCCACCAGCCGAGGACAGGTCGTGAACACTGAAGCTTTCTTT
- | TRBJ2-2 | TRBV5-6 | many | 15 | CASSLLTTNTGELFF | TGTGCCAGCAGCTTGCTAACAACGAACACCGGGGAGCTGTTTTTT
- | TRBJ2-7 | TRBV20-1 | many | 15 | CSALGASSGFGEQYF | TGCAGTGCTCTCGGGGCCTCGTCGGGGTTTGGCGAGCAGTACTTC
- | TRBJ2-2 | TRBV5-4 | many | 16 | CASSLGGIRIAGELFF | TGTGCCAGCAGCTTGGGAGGGATTCGTATAGCCGGGGAGCTGTTTTTT
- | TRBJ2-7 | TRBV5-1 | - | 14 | CASSLEAGPYEQYF | TGCGCCAGCAGCTTGGAGGCAGGACCCTACGAGCAGTACTTC
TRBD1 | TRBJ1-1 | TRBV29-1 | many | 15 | CSAGTGGLGGTEAFF | TGCAGCGCCGGGACAGGGGGCCTTGGGGGGACTGAAGCTTTCTTT
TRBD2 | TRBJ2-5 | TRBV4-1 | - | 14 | CASSPTAGGETQYF | TGCGCCAGCAGCCCGACAGCGGGAGGGGAGACCCAGTACTTC
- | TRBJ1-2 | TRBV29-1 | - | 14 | CSVNRGRDNYGYTF | TGCAGCGTTAATAGGGGGAGGGATAACTATGGCTACACCTTC
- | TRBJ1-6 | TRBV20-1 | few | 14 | CSAIGQGSNSPLHF | TGCAGTGCTATCGGGCAGGGGTCTAATTCACCCCTCCACTTT
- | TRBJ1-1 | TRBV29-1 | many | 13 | CSAVRTAYTEAFF | TGCAGCGCCGTCAGGACAGCGTACACTGAAGCTTTCTTT
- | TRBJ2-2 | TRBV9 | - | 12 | CASSGGFRELFF | TGTGCCAGCAGCGGTGGTTTTCGGGAGCTGTTTTTT
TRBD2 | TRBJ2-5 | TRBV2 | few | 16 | CASSELAGGAKKTQYF | TGTGCCAGCAGTGAACTAGCGGGGGGAGCCAAGAAGACCCAGTACTTC
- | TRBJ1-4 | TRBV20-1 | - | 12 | CSANRVHEKLFF | TGCAGTGCAAACAGGGTACATGAAAAACTGTTTTTT
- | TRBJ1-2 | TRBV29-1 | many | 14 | CSVDLRGLGYGYTF | TGCAGCGTTGATCTCCGGGGTTTGGGCTATGGCTACACCTTC
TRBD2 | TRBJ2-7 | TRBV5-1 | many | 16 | CASSWTASGGFYEQYF | TGCGCCAGCAGCTGGACTGCCTCGGGGGGATTCTACGAGCAGTACTTC
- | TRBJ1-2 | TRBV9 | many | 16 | CASSPQLLDGSYGYTF | TGTGCCAGCAGCCCCCAACTATTGGACGGTAGCTATGGCTACACCTTC
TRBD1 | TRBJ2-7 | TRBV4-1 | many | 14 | CASSPTGTDSEQYF | TGCGCCAGCAGCCCCACGGGGACAGATAGCGAGCAGTACTTC
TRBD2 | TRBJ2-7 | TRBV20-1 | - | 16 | CSARGGTSGRGGEQYF | TGCAGTGCTAGAGGGGGGACTAGCGGGAGAGGGGGCGAGCAGTACTTC
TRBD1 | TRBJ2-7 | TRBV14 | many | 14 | CASSPRDSPHEQYF | TGTGCCAGCAGCCCCCGGGACAGCCCCCACGAGCAGTACTTC
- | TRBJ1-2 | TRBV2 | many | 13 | CASKQDTNYGYTF | TGTGCCAGCAAACAGGACACCAACTATGGCTACACCTTC
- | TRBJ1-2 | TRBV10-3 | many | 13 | CAITKTAIGGYTF | TGTGCCATCACCAAGACAGCTATCGGTGGCTACACCTTC
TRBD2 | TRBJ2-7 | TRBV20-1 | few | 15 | CSASFGTSGRAEQYF | TGCAGTGCCTCTTTTGGGACTAGCGGGAGGGCCGAGCAGTACTTC
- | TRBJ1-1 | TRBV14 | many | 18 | CASSQETTGYGVDTEAFF | TGTGCCAGCAGCCAAGAGACTACAGGGTACGGTGTGGACACTGAAGCTTTCTTT
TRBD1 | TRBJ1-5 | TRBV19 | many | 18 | CASSAGTGGFSSNQPQHF | TGTGCCAGTAGTGCTGGGACAGGGGGCTTTTCTAGCAATCAGCCCCAGCATTTT
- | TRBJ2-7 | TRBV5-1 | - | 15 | CASSLVRGEPYEQYF | TGCGCCAGCAGCTTGGTGCGGGGCGAGCCCTACGAGCAGTACTTC
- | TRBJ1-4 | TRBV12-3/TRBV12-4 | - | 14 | CASSPWTENEKLFF | TGTGCCAGCAGTCCCTGGACTGAGAATGAAAAACTGTTTTTT
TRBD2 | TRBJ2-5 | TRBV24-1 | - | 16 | CATSDATSGSQETQYF | TGTGCCACCAGTGATGCGACTAGCGGATCACAAGAGACCCAGTACTTC
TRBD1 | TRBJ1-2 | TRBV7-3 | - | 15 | CASSIGTGSTIVYTF | TGTGCCAGCAGCATTGGGACAGGCTCCACTATAGTCTACACCTTC
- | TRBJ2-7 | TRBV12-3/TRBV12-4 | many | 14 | CASSLAGTLREQYF | TGTGCCAGCAGTTTAGCGGGGACCCTTCGGGAGCAGTACTTC
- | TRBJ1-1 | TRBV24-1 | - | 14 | CASSLSGISGEAFF | TGTGCCAGCAGCTTGTCGGGGATATCTGGTGAAGCTTTCTTT
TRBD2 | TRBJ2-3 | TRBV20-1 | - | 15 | CSARMTSGLTDTQYF | TGCAGTGCCAGGATGACTAGCGGGCTCACAGATACGCAGTATTTT
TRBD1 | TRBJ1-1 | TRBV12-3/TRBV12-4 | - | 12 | CASRRQGAEAFF | TGTGCCAGCAGGAGACAGGGCGCTGAAGCTTTCTTT